This T cell receptor beta chain was sequenced in a study of T cells in Graves' hyperthyroidism and ophthalmopathy. This clonotype turned up a few times. Its antigen is currently unknown. General study results and limits: Ophthalmopathy and stable hyperthyroidism were told apart by a 13 V-J model. Most expanded thyroid clonotypes above 0.001 recurred in blood.

Germline V lookup: CDR1 SGHAT, CDR2 FQNNGV. The CDR3 extends over 15 amino acids. V was cut by 2 bases and J by 3 bases, with 12 bases left in between. Pregnant or lactating patients were excluded, as were those with uncontrolled infection or other autoimmune disease. Clinicians diagnosed patients from clinical symptoms, serum thyroxine and TRAb, thyroid ultrasound and orbital computed tomography. The TCR beta CDR3 regions underwent amplification using RNA transcripts as the source. The TCR CDR3 first-round RT-PCR relied on the HTBI primer set. TCRdb reprocessed the multiplex PCR reads via MiXCR and lists one record per CDR3 protein. The data contain about 350,000 distinct CDR3 sequences, about a sixth of them singletons.

The chain couples TRBV11-2 to TRBJ2-3; no clear D. The sequence was collected from a woman between 40 and 50 years old with Graves' ophthalmopathy. Material: blood. CDR3: CASSLIFEGTDTQYF. CDR3 in DNA: TGTGCCAGCAGCTTAATCTTTGAAGGAACAGATACGCAGTATTTT.